This T cell receptor beta chain was captured by sequencing in a study of blood T cell repertoires in COVID-19. This CDR3 comprises 15 residues. In germline, CDR1 is LNHNV, CDR2 YYDKDF (reference sequence). V dropped 0 bases and J dropped 7 bases, with 13 bases sitting between them. The table came from immunoSEQ multiplex PCR; TCRdb's copy has only in-frame clones and leaves some out. The table has about 83,000 clones, over 85% seen once; the top ten hold 15% to 20%. The sequenced sample was peripheral blood. This chain connects TRBV15 to TRBJ1-5; the D gene is possibly TRBD1 (6 bases). This TCR was sampled from a woman older than 75 with active or convalescent COVID-19. CDR3: CATSRDRGGGQPQHF. CDR3 nucleotide sequence: TGTGCCACCAGCAGAGATAGAGGGGGGGGCCAGCCCCAGCATTTT.